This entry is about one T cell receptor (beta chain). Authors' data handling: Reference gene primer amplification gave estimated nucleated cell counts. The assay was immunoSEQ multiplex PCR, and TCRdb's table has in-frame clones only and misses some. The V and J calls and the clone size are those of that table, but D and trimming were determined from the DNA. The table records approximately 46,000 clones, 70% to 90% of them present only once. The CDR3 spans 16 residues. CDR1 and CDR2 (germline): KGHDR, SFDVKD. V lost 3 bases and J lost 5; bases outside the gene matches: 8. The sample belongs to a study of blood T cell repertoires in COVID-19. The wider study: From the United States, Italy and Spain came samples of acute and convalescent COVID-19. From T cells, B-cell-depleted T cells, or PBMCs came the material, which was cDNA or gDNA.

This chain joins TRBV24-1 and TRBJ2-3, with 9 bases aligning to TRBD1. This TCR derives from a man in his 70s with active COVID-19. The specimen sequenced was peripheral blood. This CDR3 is CATSDPGGQGGDTQYF. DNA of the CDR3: TGTGCCACCAGTGATCCCGGGGGACAGGGTGGAGATACGCAGTATTTT.